Following are 19 T cell receptor beta chains from one sample sequenced in a study of control samples from healthy donors and cancer patients. The data were produced by immunoSEQ multiplex PCR, yet TCRdb's version contains in-frame clones alone and is incomplete. The data show about 45,000 clones, about 91% seen once. Sequencing used PBMCs. Receptor source: a woman between 40 and 55 years old with head and neck cancer.

About this clone: The sample contains more than one DNA sequence encoding this CDR3. The chain links TRBV19 to TRBJ1-4, with D hard to call. Germline values: CDR1 LNHDA, CDR2 SQIVND (reference sequence). V lost 6 bases to trimming and J lost 4 bases, with 15 bases between them. The CDR3 is made up of 15 amino acids. In nucleotides, the CDR3 is TGTGCCAGTAGAGATCAGCCCGGGAGTAATGAAAAACTGTTTTTT. This encodes CASRDQPGSNEKLFF.

The chain combines TRBV3-1 (or the pseudogene TRBV3-2) with TRBJ1-6, with a weak D call TRBD1 (6 bases). From germline, CDR1 is LGHDT and CDR2 YNNKEL (reference sequence). Trimming took 4 bases from V and 8 from J, leaving 15 bases between them. There are 15 residues in the CDR3. The CDR3 DNA follows: TGTGCCAGCAGCCCCCGGACAGAGGGGGATTCACCCCTCCACTTT. It translates to CASSPRTEGDSPLHF.

The V and J genes are TRBV6-5 and TRBJ1-1; no definite D call. The CDR3 sequence is 15 residues long. CDR1 is MNHEY and CDR2 is SVGAGI in the germline V gene. V shed 0 bases and J shed 0 bases, with 8 bases lying between them. The CDR3 spells CASSYSWVVNTEAFF. For the CDR3, the DNA is TGTGCCAGCAGTTACTCCTGGGTCGTGAACACTGAAGCTTTCTTT.

The chain couples TRBV15 to TRBJ2-6; 7 bases align to TRBD2. J lost 0 bases, V lost 11 bases, and 13 bases had no gene match. The CDR3 has 17 residues. Germline CDR1 LNHNV, CDR2 YYDKDF (reference sequence). In DNA, the CDR3 is TGTGCCGAAGTCGGGGGGTGTCTCCACTCTGGGGCCAACGTCCTGACTTTC. Encoded protein: CAEVGGCLHSGANVLTF.

A single count supports this clone. This sequence joins TRBV10-1 and TRBJ2-3, with D perhaps matching TRBD2 (6 bases). This CDR3 has 15 amino acids. CDR1 is WNHNN and CDR2 is SYGVQD in the germline V gene (reference sequence). V lost 6 bases and J lost 6, with 19 bases in between. The CDR3 protein is CASSASGTRGDTQYF. CDR3 in DNA: TGCGCCAGCAGCGCCTCCGGGACCCGGGGGGATACGCAGTATTTT.

This clone was counted a few times. The J gene is TRBJ1-5, the V gene TRBV5-1; D might be TRBD1 (6 bases). Germline V lookup: CDR1 SGHRS, CDR2 YFSETQ. Trimming removed 4 bases from V and 4 bases from J, with 12 bases in between. The CDR3 totals 14 residues. The CDR3 is CASSPGQSNQPQHF. The DNA of the CDR3 is TGCGCCAGCAGCCCCGGACAGTCTAATCAGCCCCAGCATTTT.

The chain has TRBV7-2 and TRBJ2-7; 8 positions match TRBD2. The trim removed 4 bases at V and 4 bases at J, leaving 6 bases unmatched. Germline V gene sequence: CDR1 SGHTA, CDR2 FQGNSA. The CDR3 spans 14 residues. The CDR3 sequence: CASSSGGGVYEQYF. In DNA, the CDR3 is TGTGCCAGCAGCTCCGGGGGGGGAGTTTACGAGCAGTACTTC.

V usage is TRBV27 and J usage is TRBJ2-1; weak D call: TRBD2 (5 bases). Trimming shortened V by 2 bases and J by 8 bases, and 16 bases separated the two germline ends. Germline V gene sequence: CDR1 MNHEY, CDR2 SMNVEV (reference sequence). The CDR3 sequence is 15 residues long. The CDR3 here is CASSLQSASRHEQFF. The CDR3 nucleotides read TGTGCCAGCAGTTTACAGTCGGCTAGCAGACATGAGCAGTTCTTC.

V usage is TRBV18 and J usage is TRBJ2-5, with D perhaps TRBD2 (6 bases). The V gene lost 3 bases and the J gene lost 10 bases, with 18 bases spanning the gap. This CDR3 spans 14 amino acids. Germline V gives CDR1 KGHSH, CDR2 LQKENI. CDR3 residues: CASSPDLSAGSQYF. CDR3 nucleotide sequence: TGTGCCAGCTCACCGGATTTAAGCGCGGGAAGCCAGTACTTC.

This chain joins TRBV11-1 and TRBJ2-7; 11 nucleotides align to TRBD1. The CDR3 runs to 15 residues. Germline V gene sequence: CDR1 SGHAT, CDR2 FQDESV (reference sequence). Trimming cost V 4 bases and J 4 bases; bases outside gene matches: 6. This CDR3 reads CASSSDRGHGYEQYF. CDR3 in DNA: TGTGCCAGCAGCTCGGACAGGGGGCATGGTTACGAGCAGTACTTC.

V usage is TRBV4-1 and J usage is TRBJ2-3, with TRBD2 matching 11 bases. Germline CDR1 reads MGHRA; CDR2 reads YSYEKL. The CDR3 consists of 19 residues. V shed 0 bases, J shed 5 bases, and the junction held 13 bases outside the gene matches. CDR3 residues: CASSQDKLAGATSGDTQYF. CDR3 sequence (DNA): TGCGCCAGCAGCCAAGATAAACTAGCGGGGGCTACCAGTGGAGATACGCAGTATTTT.

The chain has TRBV10-2 and TRBJ1-6; no clear D gene. The length of the CDR3 is 13 residues. V was pared by 0 bases and J by 12 bases, with 9 bases between. CDR1 and CDR2 from the germline V gene are WSHSY and SAAADI. CDR3 nucleotide sequence: TGCGCCAGCAGTGAGTCGGGAGGTCGACCCCTCCACTTT. As protein: CASSESGGRPLHF.

In this sample, this clone turned up a few times. The V call is TRBV19, the J call TRBJ2-7; 12 bases map to TRBD1. The CDR3 contains 14 residues. The V segment lost 6 bases and the J segment 4 bases; nucleotides outside the gene matches: 4. Germline lookup yields CDR1 LNHDA and CDR2 SQIVND (reference sequence). CDR3 nucleotides: TGTGCCAGTAGCGGGACAGGGGGCATTTACGAGCAGTACTTC. It encodes CASSGTGGIYEQYF.

Written as DNA, the CDR3 is TGTGCCAGCAGTCCCTATCGTGGAGCTCGGTCCCCGGGAAACACCATATATTTT. Translated: CASSPYRGARSPGNTIYF. The V and J genes are TRBV27 and TRBJ1-3; the D is unclear. V dropped 5 bases and J dropped 4 bases, with 24 bases sitting between them. This CDR3 comprises 18 residues. CDR1 MNHEY and CDR2 SMNVEV come from the germline V gene (reference sequence).

This chain connects TRBV5-1 to TRBJ1-1; D unresolved. Germline V gene lookup returns CDR1 SGHRS and CDR2 YFSETQ. The germline V and J ends were trimmed by 0 bases and 10 bases, with 16 bases remaining between them. The CDR3 has 14 residues. The CDR3 DNA follows: TGCGCCAGCAGCTTGGTGGCTCTTGAAGGGCGAGCTTTCTTT. It codes for CASSLVALEGRAFF.

This chain connects TRBV6-1 to TRBJ2-1; 11 nucleotides agree with TRBD2. After removal of 3 bases from V and 10 bases from J, the junction contained 17 bases not matched to a gene. CDR1 and CDR2 from the germline V gene are MNHNS and SASEGT. The CDR3 contains 18 residues. The CDR3 region is CASSETELAGGPSKEQFF. Here the CDR3 DNA reads TGTGCCAGCAGTGAGACGGAATTAGCGGGAGGGCCATCAAAGGAGCAGTTCTTC.

This chain joins TRBV5-1 and TRBJ2-1; 12 nucleotides match TRBD2. The trim removed 6 bases at V and 7 bases at J, leaving 8 bases unmatched. The CDR3 is made up of 15 amino acids. Germline V CDR1 and CDR2: SGHRS, YFSETQ. This CDR3 reads CASILAGGPSNEQFF. The CDR3 nucleotides read TGCGCCAGCATTCTAGCGGGAGGGCCCTCGAATGAGCAGTTCTTC.

This chain uses TRBV6-2 or TRBV6-3 with TRBJ2-4; TRBD2 aligns across 8 bases. The V segment lost 5 bases and the J segment 1 base; nucleotides outside the gene matches: 7. This CDR3 has 16 amino acids. Germline CDR1 reads MNHEY; CDR2 reads SVGEGT. The CDR3 region is CASSASGFLAKNIQYF. The CDR3, as DNA: TGTGCCAGCAGTGCTAGCGGGTTCCTTGCCAAAAACATTCAGTACTTC.

V usage is TRBV7-6 and J usage is TRBJ2-1, with TRBD2 matching 7 bases. Germline CDR1 is SGHVS and CDR2 is FNYEAQ. The CDR3 consists of 15 residues. Losses at the gene ends were 2 bases for V and 7 bases for J; bases not matched to a gene: 8. The CDR3 here is CASSLMRGGDNEQFF. The CDR3, as DNA: TGTGCCAGCAGCTTAATGCGGGGAGGGGATAATGAGCAGTTCTTC.